This is a list of T cell receptor beta chains from one sample in a study of T-cell memory formation after mild COVID-19. One entry per CDR3 protein, called by TCRdb with MiXCR from the 5' RACE reads. The table has about 470,000 distinct CDR3 sequences, approximately 23% seen once. Input material: PBMCs or a T cell subset sorted from them (not recorded which). These receptors were obtained from an adult woman who had mild COVID-19 (a few samples of this study predate the infection). Cell type and time point are not known. CDR3s include the opening cysteine and the closing phenylalanine or tryptophan. Fields, in order: J gene, V gene, D gene, clone size, CDR3 protein, CDR3 DNA. D genes are given only for firm matches. Not every row has a clone size; where given, it reads once, few, many or a size class.

J gene: TRBJ1-2
V gene: TRBV7-2
D gene: -
clone size: few
CDR3 protein: CASMRGLQVDYGYTF
CDR3 DNA: TGTGCCAGTATGCGGGGACTACAGGTTGACTATGGCTACACCTTC

J gene: TRBJ2-5
V gene: TRBV20-1
D gene: -
clone size: few
CDR3 protein: CSSSSRGYRETQYF
CDR3 DNA: TGCAGTTCCTCAAGCCGGGGATATCGGGAGACCCAGTACTTC

J gene: TRBJ2-7
V gene: TRBV18
D gene: -
clone size: many
CDR3 protein: CASSPQGNYEQYF
CDR3 DNA: TGTGCCAGCTCACCTCAGGGGAACTACGAGCAGTACTTC

J gene: TRBJ1-6
V gene: TRBV18
D gene: -
clone size: few
CDR3 protein: CASSLEGRSPLHF
CDR3 DNA: TGTGCCAGCTCACTTGAGGGCCGTTCACCCCTCCACTTT

J gene: TRBJ1-1
V gene: TRBV5-1
D gene: -
clone size: -
CDR3 protein: CASSLMEGGGTEAFF
CDR3 DNA: TGCGCCAGCAGCTTGATGGAGGGGGGAGGGACTGAAGCTTTCTTT

J gene: TRBJ2-2
V gene: TRBV11-3
D gene: -
clone size: -
CDR3 protein: CASARSGELFF
CDR3 DNA: TGTGCCAGCGCTCGGTCCGGGGAGCTGTTTTTT

J gene: TRBJ2-7
V gene: TRBV4-3
D gene: -
clone size: -
CDR3 protein: CASSQESGPPYEQYF
CDR3 DNA: TGCGCCAGCAGCCAAGAGTCGGGGCCCCCCTACGAGCAGTACTTC

J gene: TRBJ2-2
V gene: TRBV27
D gene: -
clone size: few
CDR3 protein: CASSFPPTGLGELFF
CDR3 DNA: TGTGCCAGCAGTTTCCCCCCTACAGGGCTCGGGGAGCTGTTTTTT

J gene: TRBJ2-1
V gene: TRBV9
D gene: TRBD2
clone size: many
CDR3 protein: CASSAGLAGVNEQFF
CDR3 DNA: TGTGCCAGCAGCGCTGGACTAGCGGGAGTCAATGAGCAGTTCTTC

J gene: TRBJ2-1
V gene: TRBV5-1
D gene: -
clone size: few
CDR3 protein: CASSLAGRGASDEQFF
CDR3 DNA: TGCGCCAGCAGCTTGGCGGGACGGGGTGCATCGGACGAGCAGTTCTTC

J gene: TRBJ2-7
V gene: TRBV27
D gene: TRBD1
clone size: -
CDR3 protein: CASSLLRTGGLNEQYF
CDR3 DNA: TGTGCCAGCAGTCTCCTTCGGACAGGGGGCTTGAACGAGCAGTACTTC

J gene: TRBJ2-1
V gene: TRBV5-6
D gene: TRBD2
clone size: -
CDR3 protein: CASSPEGGGAYNEQFF
CDR3 DNA: TGTGCCAGCAGCCCGGAGGGCGGGGGAGCCTACAATGAGCAGTTCTTC

J gene: TRBJ2-5
V gene: TRBV5-1
D gene: -
clone size: -
CDR3 protein: CASSSGHWDQETQYF
CDR3 DNA: TGCGCCAGCAGCTCGGGCCACTGGGACCAAGAGACCCAGTACTTC

J gene: TRBJ2-1
V gene: TRBV5-1
D gene: -
clone size: -
CDR3 protein: CASSFDDGSSYNEQFF
CDR3 DNA: TGCGCCAGCAGCTTTGACGACGGGAGTTCCTACAATGAGCAGTTCTTC

J gene: TRBJ2-3
V gene: TRBV20-1
D gene: -
clone size: -
CDR3 protein: CSARDPSGQNELDTQYF
CDR3 DNA: TGCAGTGCTAGAGATCCGTCGGGACAAAATGAGTTGGATACGCAGTATTTT

J gene: TRBJ2-7
V gene: TRBV5-1
D gene: TRBD1
clone size: -
CDR3 protein: CASSQGQGAEEQYF
CDR3 DNA: TGCGCCAGCAGCCAGGGACAGGGGGCTGAGGAGCAGTACTTC

J gene: TRBJ2-3
V gene: TRBV7-2
D gene: -
clone size: few
CDR3 protein: CASSLASVGGLADTQYF
CDR3 DNA: TGTGCCAGCAGCTTAGCTTCGGTTGGGGGTCTGGCAGATACGCAGTATTTT

J gene: TRBJ1-2
V gene: TRBV24-1
D gene: TRBD1
clone size: -
CDR3 protein: CATSDPTGTGLGYTF
CDR3 DNA: TGTGCCACCAGTGATCCGACCGGGACAGGGCTTGGCTACACCTTC

J gene: TRBJ2-7
V gene: TRBV29-1
D gene: -
clone size: few
CDR3 protein: CSVEGLGWEHEQYF
CDR3 DNA: TGCAGCGTTGAAGGGCTCGGGTGGGAGCACGAGCAGTACTTC

J gene: TRBJ2-7
V gene: TRBV4-1
D gene: -
clone size: -
CDR3 protein: CASSLSALEYEQYF
CDR3 DNA: TGCGCCAGCAGCCTTAGCGCCCTCGAATACGAGCAGTACTTC

J gene: TRBJ2-3
V gene: TRBV20-1
D gene: TRBD2
clone size: few
CDR3 protein: CSARGLADTSDTQYF
CDR3 DNA: TGCAGTGCTAGAGGGCTAGCGGATACATCAGATACGCAGTATTTT

J gene: TRBJ2-7
V gene: TRBV7-3
D gene: -
clone size: -
CDR3 protein: CASSLIGGNHEQYF
CDR3 DNA: TGTGCCAGCAGCTTAATCGGCGGGAACCACGAGCAGTACTTC

J gene: TRBJ2-3
V gene: TRBV24-1
D gene: TRBD2
clone size: -
CDR3 protein: CATSGRGGHTDTQYF
CDR3 DNA: TGTGCCACCAGCGGACGGGGGGGGCACACAGATACGCAGTATTTT

J gene: TRBJ2-7
V gene: TRBV2
D gene: TRBD2
clone size: -
CDR3 protein: CASSEGLAGVHEQYF
CDR3 DNA: TGTGCCAGCAGTGAGGGACTAGCGGGAGTCCACGAGCAGTACTTC

J gene: TRBJ2-7
V gene: TRBV7-9
D gene: TRBD1
clone size: few
CDR3 protein: CASSPGDRTYEQYF
CDR3 DNA: TGTGCCAGCAGCCCGGGGGACAGGACTTACGAGCAGTACTTC

J gene: TRBJ2-1
V gene: TRBV7-3
D gene: TRBD1
clone size: -
CDR3 protein: CASSGQGGLYNEQFF
CDR3 DNA: TGTGCCAGCAGCGGACAGGGGGGGCTTTACAATGAGCAGTTCTTC

J gene: TRBJ2-5
V gene: TRBV5-1
D gene: -
clone size: few
CDR3 protein: CASSSQGGRGETQYF
CDR3 DNA: TGCGCCAGCAGCTCCCAGGGGGGTAGAGGAGAGACCCAGTACTTC

J gene: TRBJ2-5
V gene: TRBV7-8
D gene: TRBD2
clone size: few
CDR3 protein: CASSLTSGSLGETQYF
CDR3 DNA: TGTGCCAGCAGCTTAACTAGCGGGAGTTTGGGAGAGACCCAGTACTTC

J gene: TRBJ2-3
V gene: TRBV19
D gene: -
clone size: -
CDR3 protein: CASNRQAHSTDTQYF
CDR3 DNA: TGTGCCAGTAATAGACAGGCTCACTCCACAGATACGCAGTATTTT

J gene: TRBJ2-3
V gene: TRBV13
D gene: TRBD2
clone size: few
CDR3 protein: CASSPGLAISTDTQYF
CDR3 DNA: TGTGCCAGCAGCCCGGGACTAGCGATTAGCACAGATACGCAGTATTTT

J gene: TRBJ1-3
V gene: TRBV12-3/TRBV12-4
D gene: TRBD1
clone size: once
CDR3 protein: CASSPRTGGSGNTIYF
CDR3 DNA: TGTGCCAGCAGTCCTCGGACAGGGGGGTCTGGAAACACCATATATTTT

J gene: TRBJ2-5
V gene: TRBV29-1
D gene: TRBD1
clone size: many
CDR3 protein: CSVSDRGETQYF
CDR3 DNA: TGCAGCGTTTCCGACAGGGGGGAGACCCAGTACTTC

J gene: TRBJ1-1
V gene: TRBV14
D gene: -
clone size: few
CDR3 protein: CASSQVVNTEAFF
CDR3 DNA: TGTGCCAGCAGCCAAGTGGTGAACACTGAAGCTTTCTTT

J gene: TRBJ2-5
V gene: TRBV30
D gene: TRBD2
clone size: -
CDR3 protein: CAWASGGPKETQYF
CDR3 DNA: TGTGCCTGGGCTAGCGGGGGACCTAAAGAGACCCAGTACTTC

J gene: TRBJ1-1
V gene: TRBV12-3/TRBV12-4
D gene: -
clone size: few
CDR3 protein: CASWRGTYTEAFF
CDR3 DNA: TGTGCCAGCTGGAGGGGGACATACACTGAAGCTTTCTTT

J gene: TRBJ1-5
V gene: TRBV2
D gene: -
clone size: -
CDR3 protein: CASSGGTTGPQHF
CDR3 DNA: TGTGCCAGCAGTGGAGGTACAACAGGGCCCCAGCATTTT

J gene: TRBJ2-1
V gene: TRBV6-2/TRBV6-3
D gene: TRBD2
clone size: -
CDR3 protein: CASSYQGLAGTDEQFF
CDR3 DNA: TGTGCCAGCAGTTACCAGGGACTAGCGGGAACGGATGAGCAGTTCTTC

J gene: TRBJ1-4
V gene: TRBV9
D gene: -
clone size: -
CDR3 protein: CASSVEGTNEKLFF
CDR3 DNA: TGTGCCAGCAGCGTAGAAGGGACTAATGAAAAACTGTTTTTT

J gene: TRBJ2-1
V gene: TRBV7-6
D gene: TRBD2
clone size: few
CDR3 protein: CASSLGPPGGYNEQFF
CDR3 DNA: TGTGCCAGCAGCTTGGGGCCCCCGGGAGGCTACAATGAGCAGTTCTTC

J gene: TRBJ2-5
V gene: TRBV11-2
D gene: -
clone size: few
CDR3 protein: CASSLGAGPETQYF
CDR3 DNA: TGTGCCAGCAGCTTAGGAGCAGGGCCAGAGACCCAGTACTTC

J gene: TRBJ1-4
V gene: TRBV30
D gene: -
clone size: many
CDR3 protein: CAVESTNEKLFF
CDR3 DNA: TGTGCCGTTGAATCAACTAATGAAAAACTGTTTTTT

J gene: TRBJ1-2
V gene: TRBV5-1
D gene: -
clone size: -
CDR3 protein: CASTESNYGYTF
CDR3 DNA: TGCGCCAGCACGGAGTCTAACTATGGCTACACCTTC

J gene: TRBJ1-6
V gene: TRBV19
D gene: -
clone size: -
CDR3 protein: CASTPDHNSPLHF
CDR3 DNA: TGTGCCAGTACCCCGGACCATAATTCACCCCTCCACTTT

J gene: TRBJ2-4
V gene: TRBV5-1
D gene: -
clone size: -
CDR3 protein: CASRSVGDIQYF
CDR3 DNA: TGCGCCAGCAGGAGTGTGGGTGACATTCAGTACTTC

J gene: TRBJ2-1
V gene: TRBV30
D gene: TRBD2
clone size: few
CDR3 protein: CAWSITSGYNEQFF
CDR3 DNA: TGTGCCTGGTCGATAACTAGCGGTTACAATGAGCAGTTCTTC

J gene: TRBJ1-4
V gene: TRBV14
D gene: -
clone size: -
CDR3 protein: CASSQVGVRPAGLHPTTNEKLFF
CDR3 DNA: TGTGCCAGCAGCCAAGTTGGTGTTAGGCCAGCCGGGTTACACCCGACAACTAATGAAAAACTGTTTTTT